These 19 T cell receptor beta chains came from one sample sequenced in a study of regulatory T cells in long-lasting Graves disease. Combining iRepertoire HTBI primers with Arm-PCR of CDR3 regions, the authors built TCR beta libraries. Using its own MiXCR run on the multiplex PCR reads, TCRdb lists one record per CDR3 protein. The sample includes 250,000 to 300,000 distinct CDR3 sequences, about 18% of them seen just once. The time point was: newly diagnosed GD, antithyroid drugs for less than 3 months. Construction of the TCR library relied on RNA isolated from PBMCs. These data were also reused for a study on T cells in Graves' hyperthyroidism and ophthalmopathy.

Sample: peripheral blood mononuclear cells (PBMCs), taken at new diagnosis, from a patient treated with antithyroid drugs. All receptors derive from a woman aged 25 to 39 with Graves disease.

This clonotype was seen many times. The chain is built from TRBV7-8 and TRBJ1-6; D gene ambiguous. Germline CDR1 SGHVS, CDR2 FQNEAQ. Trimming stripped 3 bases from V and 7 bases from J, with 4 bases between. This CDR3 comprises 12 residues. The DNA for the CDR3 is TGTGCCAGCAGCTTCAGGAATTCACCCCTCCACTTT. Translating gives CASSFRNSPLHF.

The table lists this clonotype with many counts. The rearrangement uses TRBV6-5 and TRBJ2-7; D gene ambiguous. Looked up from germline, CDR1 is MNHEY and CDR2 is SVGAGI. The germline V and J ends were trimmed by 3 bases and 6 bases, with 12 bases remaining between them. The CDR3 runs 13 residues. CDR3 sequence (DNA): TGTGCCAGCAGTTATGACACCACTGGCGAGCAGTACTTC. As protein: CASSYDTTGEQYF.

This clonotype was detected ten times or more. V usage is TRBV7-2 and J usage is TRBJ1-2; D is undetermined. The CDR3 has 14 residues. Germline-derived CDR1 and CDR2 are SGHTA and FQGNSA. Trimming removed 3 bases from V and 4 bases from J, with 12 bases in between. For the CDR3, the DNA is TGTGCCAGCAGCTTGGCCAACAGTCCCTATGGCTACACCTTC. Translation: CASSLANSPYGYTF.

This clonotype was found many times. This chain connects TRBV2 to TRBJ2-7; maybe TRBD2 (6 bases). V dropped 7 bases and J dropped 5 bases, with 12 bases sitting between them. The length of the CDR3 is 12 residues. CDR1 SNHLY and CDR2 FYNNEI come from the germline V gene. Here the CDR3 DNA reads TGTGCCAGCAAGCGGGCTGGGGACGAGCAGTACTTC. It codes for CASKRAGDEQYF. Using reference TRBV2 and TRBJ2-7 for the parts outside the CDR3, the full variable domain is EPEVTQTPSHQVTQMGQEVILRCVPISNHLYFYWYRQILGQKVEFLVSFYNNEISEKSEIFDDQFSVERPDGSNFTLKIRSTKLEDSAMYFCASKRAGDEQYFGPGTRLTVT.

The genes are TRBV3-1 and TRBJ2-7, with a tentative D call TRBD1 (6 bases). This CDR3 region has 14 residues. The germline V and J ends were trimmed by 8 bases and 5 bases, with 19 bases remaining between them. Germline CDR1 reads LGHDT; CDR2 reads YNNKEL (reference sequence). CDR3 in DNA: TGTGCCAGCGGCCGACAGGCCACTTGGGACGAGCAGTACTTC. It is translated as CASGRQATWDEQYF.

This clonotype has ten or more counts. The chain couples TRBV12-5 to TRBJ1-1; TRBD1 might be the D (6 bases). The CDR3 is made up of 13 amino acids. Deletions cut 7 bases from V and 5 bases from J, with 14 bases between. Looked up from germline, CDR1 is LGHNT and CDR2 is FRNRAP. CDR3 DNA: TGTGCTAGTGTTTTAGGGGGTCGGACTGAAGCTTTCTTT. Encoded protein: CASVLGGRTEAFF.

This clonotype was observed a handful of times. CDR3 loop: CASSFGRIYNSPLHF. The DNA for the CDR3 is TGCGCCAGCAGCTTCGGACGGATCTATAATTCACCCCTCCACTTT. The V gene is TRBV5-1, the J gene TRBJ1-6; D is uncertain. Trimming left V 2 bases short and J 3 bases short, with 9 bases between. The V gene's germline CDR1 is SGHRS and CDR2 YFSETQ. The CDR3 is 15 amino acids.

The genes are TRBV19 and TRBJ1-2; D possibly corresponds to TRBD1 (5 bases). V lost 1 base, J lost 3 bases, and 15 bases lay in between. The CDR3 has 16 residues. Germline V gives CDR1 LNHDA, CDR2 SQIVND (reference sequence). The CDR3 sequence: CASSIARPGYYYGYTF. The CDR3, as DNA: TGTGCCAGTAGTATAGCCCGTCCAGGGTACTACTATGGCTACACCTTC.

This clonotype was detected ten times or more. The CDR3 bases are TGTGCCAGCATTCTAACAGGGGGCGGCACTGAAGCTTTCTTT. Its protein is CASILTGGGTEAFF. The chain combines TRBV6-1 with TRBJ1-1, with TRBD1 matching over 9 bases. The length of the CDR3 is 14 residues. The V segment lost 7 bases and the J segment 4 bases; nucleotides outside the gene matches: 7. CDR1 is MNHNS, CDR2 SASEGT, per germline.

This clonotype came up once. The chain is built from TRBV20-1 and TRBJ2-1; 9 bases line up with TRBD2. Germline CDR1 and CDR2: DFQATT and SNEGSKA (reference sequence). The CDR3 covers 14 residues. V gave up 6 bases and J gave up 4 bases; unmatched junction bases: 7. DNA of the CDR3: TGCAGTGCGGCCCCTAGCGGGGATTACAATGAGCAGTTCTTC. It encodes CSAAPSGDYNEQFF.

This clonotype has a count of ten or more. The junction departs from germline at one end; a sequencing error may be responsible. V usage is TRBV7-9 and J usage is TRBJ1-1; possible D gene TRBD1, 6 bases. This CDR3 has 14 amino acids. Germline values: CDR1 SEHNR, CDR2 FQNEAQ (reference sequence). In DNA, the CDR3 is TGCGCCAGCAGCTTGAGGACAGCGAACACTGAAGCTTTCTTT. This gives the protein CASSLRTANTEAFF.

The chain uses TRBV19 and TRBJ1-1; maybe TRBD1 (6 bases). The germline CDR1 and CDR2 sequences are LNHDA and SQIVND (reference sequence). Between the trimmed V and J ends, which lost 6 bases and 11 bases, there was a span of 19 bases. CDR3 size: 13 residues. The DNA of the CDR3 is TGTGCCAGTAGGGAAGTACAGGGTCGGACGGCTTTCTTT. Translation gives CASREVQGRTAFF.

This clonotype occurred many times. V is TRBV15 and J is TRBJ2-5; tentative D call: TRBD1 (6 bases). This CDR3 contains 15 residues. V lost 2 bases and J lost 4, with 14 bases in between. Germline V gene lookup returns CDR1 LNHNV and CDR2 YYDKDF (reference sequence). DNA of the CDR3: TGTGCCACCAGCAGAAATACAGGGTCGGGAGAGACCCAGTACTTC. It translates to CATSRNTGSGETQYF. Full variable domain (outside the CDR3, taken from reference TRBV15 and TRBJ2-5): DAMVIQNPRYQVTQFGKPVTLSCSQTLNHNVMYWYQQKSSQAPKLLFHYYDKDFNNEADTPDNFQSRRPNTSFCFLDIRSPGLGDTAMYLCATSRNTGSGETQYFGPGTRLLVL.

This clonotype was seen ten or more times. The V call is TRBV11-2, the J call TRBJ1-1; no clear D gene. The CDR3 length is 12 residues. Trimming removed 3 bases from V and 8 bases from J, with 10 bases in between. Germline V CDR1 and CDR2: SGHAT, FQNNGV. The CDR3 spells CASSFRWQEAFF. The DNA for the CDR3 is TGTGCCAGCAGCTTCAGGTGGCAGGAAGCTTTCTTT.

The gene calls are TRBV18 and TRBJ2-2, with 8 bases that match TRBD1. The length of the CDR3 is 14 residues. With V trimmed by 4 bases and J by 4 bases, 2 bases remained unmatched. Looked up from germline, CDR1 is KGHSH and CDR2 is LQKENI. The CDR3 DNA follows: TGTGCCAGCTCACAGGACAGGGTCACCGGGGAGCTGTTTTTT. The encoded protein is CASSQDRVTGELFF.

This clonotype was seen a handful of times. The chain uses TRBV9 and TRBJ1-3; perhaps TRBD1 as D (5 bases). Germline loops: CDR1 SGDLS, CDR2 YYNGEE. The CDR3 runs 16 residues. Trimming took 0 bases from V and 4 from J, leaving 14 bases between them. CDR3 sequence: CASSVAHGGLGNTIYF. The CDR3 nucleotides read TGTGCCAGCAGCGTAGCTCACGGGGGATTAGGAAACACCATATATTTT.

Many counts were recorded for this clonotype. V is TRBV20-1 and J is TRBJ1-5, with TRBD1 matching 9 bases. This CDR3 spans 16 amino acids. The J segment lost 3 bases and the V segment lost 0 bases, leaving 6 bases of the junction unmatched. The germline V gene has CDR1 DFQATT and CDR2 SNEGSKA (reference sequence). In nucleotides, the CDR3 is TGCAGTGCTAGAGATGGGACAGGGCTTTTCAATCAGCCCCAGCATTTT. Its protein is CSARDGTGLFNQPQHF.

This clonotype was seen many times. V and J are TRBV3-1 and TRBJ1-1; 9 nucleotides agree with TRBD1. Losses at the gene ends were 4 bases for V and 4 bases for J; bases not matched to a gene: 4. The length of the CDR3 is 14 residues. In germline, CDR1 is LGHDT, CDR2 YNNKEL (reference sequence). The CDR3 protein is CASSPGTGSTEAFF. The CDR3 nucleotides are TGTGCCAGCAGCCCCGGGACAGGGTCCACTGAAGCTTTCTTT.

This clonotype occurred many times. CDR3 DNA: TGCAGTGCTAGAGAAGCCAGGGGAAACATTCAGTACTTC. This encodes CSAREARGNIQYF. V is TRBV20-1 and J is TRBJ2-4; possible D gene TRBD1, 6 bases. The V and J ends lost 0 bases and 6 bases respectively, with 9 bases between them. Germline V gene lookup returns CDR1 DFQATT and CDR2 SNEGSKA (reference sequence). CDR3 length: 13 residues.